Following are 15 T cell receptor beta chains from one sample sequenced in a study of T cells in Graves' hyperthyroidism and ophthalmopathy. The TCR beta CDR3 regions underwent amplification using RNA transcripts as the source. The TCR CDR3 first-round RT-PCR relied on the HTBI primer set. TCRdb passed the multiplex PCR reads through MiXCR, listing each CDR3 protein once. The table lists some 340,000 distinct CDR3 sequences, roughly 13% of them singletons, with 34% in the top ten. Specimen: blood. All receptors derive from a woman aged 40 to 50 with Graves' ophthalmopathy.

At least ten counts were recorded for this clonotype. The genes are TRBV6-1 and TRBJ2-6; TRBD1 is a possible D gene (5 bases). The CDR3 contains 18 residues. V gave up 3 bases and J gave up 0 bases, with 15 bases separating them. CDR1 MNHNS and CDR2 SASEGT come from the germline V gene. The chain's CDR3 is CASSETVNSLSGANVLTF. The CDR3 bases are TGTGCCAGCAGTGAGACAGTTAACAGCCTCTCTGGGGCCAACGTCCTGACTTTC.

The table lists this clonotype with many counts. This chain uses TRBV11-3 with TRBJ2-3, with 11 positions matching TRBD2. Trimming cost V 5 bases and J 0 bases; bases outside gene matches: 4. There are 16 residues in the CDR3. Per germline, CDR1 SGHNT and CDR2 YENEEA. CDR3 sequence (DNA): TGTGCCAGCAGCCTACGACTAGCGGGGAGCACAGATACGCAGTATTTT. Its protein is CASSLRLAGSTDTQYF.

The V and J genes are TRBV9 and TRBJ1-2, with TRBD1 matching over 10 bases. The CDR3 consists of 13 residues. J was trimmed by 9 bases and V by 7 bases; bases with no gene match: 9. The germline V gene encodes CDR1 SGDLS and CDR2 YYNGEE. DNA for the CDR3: TGTGCCAGCGGGGACAGGGGAGTAAGGAGCTACACCTTC. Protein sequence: CASGDRGVRSYTF.

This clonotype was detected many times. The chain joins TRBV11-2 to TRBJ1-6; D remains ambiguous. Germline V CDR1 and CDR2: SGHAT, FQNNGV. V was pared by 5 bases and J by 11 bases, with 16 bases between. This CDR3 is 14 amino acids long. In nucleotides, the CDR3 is TGTGCCAGCAGCCCCTGGCTGGACGGCGCACCCCTCCACTTT. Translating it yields CASSPWLDGAPLHF. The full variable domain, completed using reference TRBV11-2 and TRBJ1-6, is EAGVAQSPRYKIIEKRQSVAFWCNPISGHATLYWYQQILGQGPKLLIQFQNNGVVDDSQLPKDRFSAERLKGVDSTLKIQPAKLEDSAVYLCASSPWLDGAPLHFGNGTRLTVT.

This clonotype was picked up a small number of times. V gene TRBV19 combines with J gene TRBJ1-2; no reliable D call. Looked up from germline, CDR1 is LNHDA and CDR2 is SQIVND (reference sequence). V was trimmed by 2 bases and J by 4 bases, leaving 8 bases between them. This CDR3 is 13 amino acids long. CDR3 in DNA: TGTGCCAGTAGTATATTCGGCCCCTATGGCTACACCTTC. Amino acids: CASSIFGPYGYTF.

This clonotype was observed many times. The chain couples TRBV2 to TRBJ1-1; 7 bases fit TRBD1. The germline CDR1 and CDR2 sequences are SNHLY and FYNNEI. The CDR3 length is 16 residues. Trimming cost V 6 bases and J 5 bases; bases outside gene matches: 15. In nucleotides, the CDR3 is TGTGCCAGCAGGACTCGAGCCACAGGGGAGGATACTGAAGCTTTCTTT. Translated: CASRTRATGEDTEAFF.

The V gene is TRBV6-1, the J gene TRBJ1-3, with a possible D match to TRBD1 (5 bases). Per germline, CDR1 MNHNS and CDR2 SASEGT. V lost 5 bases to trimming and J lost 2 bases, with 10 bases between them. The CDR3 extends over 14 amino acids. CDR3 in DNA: TGTGCCAGCAGTTACGGGGGTCCTGGAAACACCATATATTTT. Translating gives CASSYGGPGNTIYF.

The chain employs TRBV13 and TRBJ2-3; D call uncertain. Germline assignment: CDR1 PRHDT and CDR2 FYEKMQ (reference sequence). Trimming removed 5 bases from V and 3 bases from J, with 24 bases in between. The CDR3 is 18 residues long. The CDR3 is CASSLQGVRNEGTDTQYF. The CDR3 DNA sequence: TGTGCCAGCAGCCTACAAGGCGTAAGAAATGAAGGGACAGATACGCAGTATTTT.

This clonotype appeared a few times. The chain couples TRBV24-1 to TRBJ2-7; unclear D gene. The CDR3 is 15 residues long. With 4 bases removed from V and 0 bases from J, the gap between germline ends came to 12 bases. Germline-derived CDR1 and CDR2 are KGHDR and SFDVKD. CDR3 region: CATSEGKGISYEQYF. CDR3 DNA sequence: TGTGCCACCAGTGAGGGTAAGGGAATCTCCTACGAGCAGTACTTC.

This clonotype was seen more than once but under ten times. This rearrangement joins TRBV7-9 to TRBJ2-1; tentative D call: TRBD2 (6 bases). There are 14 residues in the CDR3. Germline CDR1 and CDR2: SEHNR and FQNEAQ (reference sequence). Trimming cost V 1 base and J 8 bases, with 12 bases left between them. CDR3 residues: CASSLDGGRDEQFF. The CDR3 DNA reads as TGTGCCAGCAGCTTAGACGGGGGTCGTGATGAGCAGTTCTTC.

CDR3 coding DNA: TGTGCCAGCAGTCCACCTAACGCGGGCGGGGAGCTGTTTTTT. As protein: CASSPPNAGGELFF. The chain couples TRBV12-3 or TRBV12-4 to TRBJ2-2, with D perhaps TRBD2 (5 bases). The V end lost 5 bases, the J end lost 7 bases, and 14 bases lay between the germline ends. The CDR3 totals 14 residues.

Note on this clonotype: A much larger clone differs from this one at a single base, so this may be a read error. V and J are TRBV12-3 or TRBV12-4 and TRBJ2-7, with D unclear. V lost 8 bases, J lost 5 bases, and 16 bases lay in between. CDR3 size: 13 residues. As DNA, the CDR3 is TGTGCCAGCGTCTCTACCTTGCAGAACGAGCAGTACTTC. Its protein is CASVSTLQNEQYF.

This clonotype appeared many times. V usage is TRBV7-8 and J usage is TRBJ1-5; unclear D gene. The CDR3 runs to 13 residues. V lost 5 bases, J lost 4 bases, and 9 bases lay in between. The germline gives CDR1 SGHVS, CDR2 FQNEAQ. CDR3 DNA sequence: TGTGCCAGCAGCCCTCGCCAGAATCAGCCCCAGCATTTT. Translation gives CASSPRQNQPQHF.

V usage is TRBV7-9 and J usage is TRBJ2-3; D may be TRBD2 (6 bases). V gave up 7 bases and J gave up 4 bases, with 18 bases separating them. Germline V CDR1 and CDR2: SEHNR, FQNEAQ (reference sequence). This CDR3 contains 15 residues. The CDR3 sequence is CASTVRGSRADTQYF. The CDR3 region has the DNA TGTGCCAGCACCGTACGGGGGAGTCGCGCAGATACGCAGTATTTT.

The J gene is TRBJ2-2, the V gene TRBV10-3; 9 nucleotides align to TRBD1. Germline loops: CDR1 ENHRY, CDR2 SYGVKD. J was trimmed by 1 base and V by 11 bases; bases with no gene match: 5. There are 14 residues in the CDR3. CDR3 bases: TGTGCCGTTTTGGACAGGGGGAACACCGGGGAGCTGTTTTTT. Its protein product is CAVLDRGNTGELFF.